One sample yielded the 14 T cell receptor beta chains listed below, sequenced in a study of blood T cell repertoires in COVID-19. Method: immunoSEQ multiplex PCR; TCRdb's copy keeps in-frame clones and lacks some. The table includes 75,000 to 100,000 clones, under 85% detected once. The sample comprised peripheral blood. These receptors were obtained from a woman of 80 years or more with acute or convalescent COVID-19.

The chain has TRBV6-5 and TRBJ2-1; the match to TRBD1 covers 10 bases. V lost 6 bases to trimming and J lost 9 bases; unmatched junction nucleotides: 11. The germline V gene has CDR1 MNHEY and CDR2 SVGAGI. The CDR3 extends over 15 amino acids. The CDR3 here is CASREMTGDRGEQFF. The CDR3 DNA reads as TGTGCCAGCAGGGAGATGACAGGGGACAGGGGTGAGCAGTTCTTC.

The J gene is TRBJ2-4, the V gene TRBV18, with 10 bases aligning to TRBD1. J gave up 2 bases and V 0 bases, and 4 bases lay outside the gene matches. This CDR3 has 17 amino acids. Germline V gene data show CDR1 as KGHSH and CDR2 as LQKENI. CDR3 nucleotide sequence: TGTGCCAGCTCACCACCGGACAGGGGGGCGACCAAAAACATTCAGTACTTC. Protein sequence: CASSPPDRGATKNIQYF.

The chain joins TRBV7-2 to TRBJ1-1; 8 positions agree with TRBD1. The CDR3 contains 14 residues. In germline, CDR1 is SGHTA, CDR2 FQGNSA. Trimming cost V 5 bases and J 8 bases; bases outside gene matches: 10. CDR3 sequence: CASSLRYGQGEAFF. The DNA of the CDR3 is TGTGCCAGCAGCCTTAGATACGGACAGGGAGAAGCTTTCTTT. Full variable domain (remainder filled in from reference TRBV7-2 and TRBJ1-1): GAGVSQSPSNKVTEKGKDVELRCDPISGHTALYWYRQSLGQGLEFLIYFQGNSAPDKSGLPSDRFSAERTGGSVSTLTIQRTQQEDSAVYLCASSLRYGQGEAFFGQGTRLTVV.

V gene TRBV7-6 combines with J gene TRBJ2-1, with TRBD1 matching over 9 bases. CDR3 length: 17 amino acids. Trimming cost V 1 base and J 4 bases; bases outside gene matches: 8. Germline V gene lookup returns CDR1 SGHVS and CDR2 FNYEAQ. In DNA, the CDR3 is TGTGCCAGCAGCTTAGGCGCCGGGACAGGGATATACAATGAGCAGTTCTTC. Translating gives CASSLGAGTGIYNEQFF.

The rearrangement joins TRBV7-2 to TRBJ2-7; 8 bases align to TRBD1. The CDR3 consists of 15 residues. J lost 2 bases, V lost 5 bases, and 8 bases had no gene match. Germline V lookup: CDR1 SGHTA, CDR2 FQGNSA. Written as DNA, the CDR3 is TGTGCCAGCAGCACTGGACAGGGTCTCCCCTACGAGCAGTACTTC. Amino acids: CASSTGQGLPYEQYF.

The CDR3 reads CASSYRGFGSGYTF. CDR3 DNA: TGTGCCAGCAGTTACCGCGGGTTTGGTTCTGGCTACACCTTC. The rearrangement links TRBV6-5 to TRBJ1-2; no firm D call. Germline V lookup: CDR1 MNHEY, CDR2 SVGAGI. The CDR3 runs to 14 residues. V lost 2 bases, J lost 7 bases, and 14 bases lay in between.

The chain has TRBV7-9 and TRBJ1-2; no definite D call. The CDR3 consists of 13 residues. Trimming pared 6 bases from V and 3 bases from J, leaving 11 bases between. Germline V gene sequence: CDR1 SEHNR, CDR2 FQNEAQ (reference sequence). CDR3: CASSSDFDYGYTF. CDR3 in DNA: TGTGCCAGCAGTTCGGACTTCGACTATGGCTACACCTTC.

This clone appeared a few times. This chain links TRBV7-9 with TRBJ1-5; D not resolved. The CDR3 has 14 amino acids. The germline V gene encodes CDR1 SEHNR and CDR2 FQNEAQ (reference sequence). Trimming removed 1 base at V and 7 bases at J, with 11 bases between. Here the CDR3 reads CASSLGAGTQPQHF. Written as DNA, the CDR3 is TGTGCCAGCAGCTTAGGGGCAGGAACGCAGCCCCAGCATTTT.

The table lists this clone with a few counts. The chain links TRBV24-1 to TRBJ2-1, with 10 bases identical to TRBD2. Trimming removed 6 bases from V and 0 bases from J; junction bases left unmatched: 7. Germline V gene sequence: CDR1 KGHDR, CDR2 SFDVKD. This CDR3 is 17 amino acids long. The CDR3 loop reads CATSHRLAGSSYNEQFF. The CDR3 nucleotides are TGTGCCACCAGTCACCGACTAGCGGGCAGCTCCTACAATGAGCAGTTCTTC.

The genes are TRBV16 and TRBJ1-2; 9 nucleotides line up with TRBD1. The CDR3 is 15 amino acids. After removal of 0 bases from V and 7 bases from J, the junction contained 6 bases not matched to a gene. From germline, CDR1 is KGHSY and CDR2 FQNENV. The CDR3 protein is CASSQSSGQGSGYTF. Here the CDR3 DNA reads TGTGCCAGCAGCCAATCGTCCGGACAGGGGTCTGGCTACACCTTC.

The chain is built from TRBV30 and TRBJ2-7; 9 bases line up with TRBD1. V shed 5 bases, J shed 1 base, and the junction held 9 bases outside the gene matches. Germline lookup yields CDR1 GTSNPN and CDR2 SVGIG (reference sequence). The CDR3 loop spans 15 amino acids. CDR3 bases: TGTGCCTGGGAGTCCCCGGGACAGGGTTCCTACGAGCAGTACTTC. The encoded protein is CAWESPGQGSYEQYF.

This chain uses TRBV18 with TRBJ2-2, with D possibly being TRBD1 (6 bases). The CDR3 totals 15 residues. The ends were cut back, 9 bases at V and 7 bases at J, with 21 bases in the middle. Per germline, CDR1 KGHSH and CDR2 LQKENI. The CDR3, as DNA: TGTGCCAGTCGCTTGGCAGGGGAGACGGACGGGGAGCTGTTTTTT. This gives the protein CASRLAGETDGELFF.

The chain has TRBV28 and TRBJ1-6, with D perhaps matching TRBD1 (5 bases). V lost 1 base and J 3 bases, leaving 10 bases between the germline ends. Germline V CDR1 and CDR2: MDHEN, SYDVKM. The CDR3 is 16 residues long. The CDR3 protein is CASSLSRADYNSPLHF. The CDR3 DNA reads as TGTGCCAGCAGTTTATCCAGGGCAGACTATAATTCACCCCTCCACTTT.

The V gene is TRBV18, the J gene TRBJ1-5; D remains ambiguous. V was cut by 3 bases and J by 1 base, with 7 bases left in between. This CDR3 is 14 amino acids long. From germline, CDR1 is KGHSH and CDR2 LQKENI. The CDR3 loop reads CASSPSGSNQPQHF. The CDR3 coding sequence is TGTGCCAGCTCACCTTCGGGGAGCAATCAGCCCCAGCATTTT.